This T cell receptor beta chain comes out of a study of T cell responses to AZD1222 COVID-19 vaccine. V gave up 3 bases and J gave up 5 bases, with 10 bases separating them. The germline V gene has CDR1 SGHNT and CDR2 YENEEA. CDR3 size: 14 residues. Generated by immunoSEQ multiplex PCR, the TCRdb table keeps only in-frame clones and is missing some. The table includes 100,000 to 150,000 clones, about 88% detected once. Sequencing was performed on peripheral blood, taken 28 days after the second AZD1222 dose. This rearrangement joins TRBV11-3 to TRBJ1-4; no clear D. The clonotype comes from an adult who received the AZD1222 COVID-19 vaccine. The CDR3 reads CASSLTRKNEKLFF. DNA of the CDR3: TGTGCCAGCAGCTTGACAAGGAAAAATGAAAAACTGTTTTTT.